Listed below are T cell receptor beta chains from one sample, sequenced in a study of blood T cell repertoires in COVID-19. TCRdb keeps only in-frame clones here, not all; method: immunoSEQ multiplex PCR. The repertoire has under 450,000 clones, about four fifths of them found once; the top ten carry more than 0.95%. Sequencing was done on a sample of peripheral blood. These receptor sequences come from a human donor with acute or convalescent COVID-19. The donor label of this sample is uncertain. Each CDR3 is given with its conserved first and last residue. The order of the fields is J gene, D gene, V gene, clone size, CDR3 DNA, CDR3 protein. D genes are given only for firm matches. Clone size appears in some rows only: once, few, many, or a class for an expanded clone.

TRBJ1-5,.,TRBV7-2,.,TGTGCCAGCAGCCTAAACGTCAGGGTGCGGAATCAGCCCCAGCATTTT,CASSLNVRVRNQPQHF
TRBJ2-1,.,TRBV5-6,.,TGTGCCAGCAGCTTCACTTCAGGGGGGCGCTCAGCTTTCGAGCAGTTCTTC,CASSFTSGGRSAFEQFF
TRBJ1-1,TRBD1,TRBV28,.,TGTGCCAGCAGTCCCGGGACAGGGTCGACTGAAGCTTTCTTT,CASSPGTGSTEAFF
TRBJ1-1,TRBD1,TRBV20-1,.,TGCAGTGCTAGTAGGGGACAGGCAACTGAAGCTTTCTTT,CSASRGQATEAFF
TRBJ2-3,TRBD2,TRBV4-2,.,TGTGCCAGCAGCCAGATGGCCGGGGGGGCTAGCACAGATACGCAGTATTTT,CASSQMAGGASTDTQYF
TRBJ2-7,TRBD2,TRBV3-1/TRBV3-2,.,TGTGCCAGCAGCCAAGCGGGAGGGCCTGTCGACGAGCAGTACTTC,CASSQAGGPVDEQYF
TRBJ2-2,.,TRBV19,.,TGTGCCAGTAGTATCCCCCTCTACAGGTCCGCCTCCACCACCGGGGAGCTGTTTTTT,CASSIPLYRSASTTGELFF
TRBJ2-7,TRBD2,TRBV6-2/TRBV6-3,.,TGTGCCAGCAGCGGCTTGATTGGGCAAGGGACTAGCGGGACCCGGCCCTACGAGCAGTACTTC,CASSGLIGQGTSGTRPYEQYF
TRBJ1-5,.,TRBV18,.,TGTGCCAGCTCACCTGGAAACGCGGGCAATCAGCCCCAGCATTTT,CASSPGNAGNQPQHF
TRBJ2-7,.,TRBV5-1,.,TGCGCCAGCAGCTTGGGGAACAGTGGCGGGGAGCAGTACTTC,CASSLGNSGGEQYF
TRBJ2-3,.,TRBV14,.,TGTGCCAGCAGCCAAGATCTTAGGACTGCTACGCAGTATTTT,CASSQDLRTATQYF
TRBJ2-4,.,TRBV5-1,.,TGCGCCAGCAGCTTGAGAGGGCAGGTTGATGGTTCGGCCAAAAACATTCAGTACTTC,CASSLRGQVDGSAKNIQYF
TRBJ2-3,TRBD2,TRBV3-1/TRBV3-2,.,TGTGCCAGCAGCTATAGCGGGAGTGGGGGTAAGCTTAGCACAGATACGCAGTATTTT,CASSYSGSGGKLSTDTQYF
TRBJ2-2,.,TRBV6-5,.,TGTGCCAGCAGTTCAGGACTTAACACCGGGGAGCTGTTTTTT,CASSSGLNTGELFF
TRBJ2-7,.,TRBV6-5,.,TGTGCCAGCAGTCGCCTGGGGGGTAAGTACGAGCAGTACTTC,CASSRLGGKYEQYF
TRBJ2-7,TRBD2,TRBV19,.,TGTGCCAGTAGCCCTTACAGTAGCGGGAACTCCTACGAGCAGTACTTC,CASSPYSSGNSYEQYF
TRBJ2-2,.,TRBV19,.,TGTGCCAGTAGTACCCAGGGGCGAGTTTTGCAAACCGGGGAGCTGTTTTTT,CASSTQGRVLQTGELFF
TRBJ2-5,TRBD2,TRBV7-9,.,TGTGCCAGCAGCTTAGGGACTAGCGAAGAGACCCAGTACTTC,CASSLGTSEETQYF
TRBJ2-7,TRBD2,TRBV3-1/TRBV3-2,.,TGTGCCAGCAGCCAAGGAAGCGGGAGGCATAACGAGCAGTACTTC,CASSQGSGRHNEQYF
TRBJ1-5,TRBD1,TRBV5-5,.,TGTGCCAGCAGCGCTCTAGGGACAGAGAATCAGCCCCAGCATTTT,CASSALGTENQPQHF
TRBJ1-2,TRBD1,TRBV19,.,TGTGCCAGTAGTACAAGGACAGGGTTTGGAAATGGCTACACCTTC,CASSTRTGFGNGYTF
TRBJ1-4,.,TRBV6-5,.,TGTGCCAGCAGTCTCAGTGGCCCTAATGAAAAACTGTTTTTT,CASSLSGPNEKLFF
TRBJ2-3,TRBD2,TRBV15,.,TGTGCCACCAGGTCTAGCGGGGCAACAGATACGCAGTATTTT,CATRSSGATDTQYF
TRBJ1-2,.,TRBV14,few,TGTGCCAGCAGCCCAAGTTGGATGGACAGAAACTATGGCTACACCTTC,CASSPSWMDRNYGYTF
TRBJ2-6,TRBD1,TRBV2,few,TGTGCCAGCTCTCGGGACAGAAACTCTGGGGCCAACGTCCTGACTTTC,CASSRDRNSGANVLTF
TRBJ2-1,.,TRBV6-1,few,TGTGCCAGCAGTGAACCCGACACTTTCAATGAGCAGTTCTTC,CASSEPDTFNEQFF
TRBJ2-1,.,TRBV14,.,TGTGCCAGCAGCCCGAGGACCGGGAGCTCCTACAATGAGCAGTTCTTC,CASSPRTGSSYNEQFF
TRBJ2-3,.,TRBV7-9,.,TGTGCCAGCAGCATGGCGACTCTACTCCCGCAGTATTTT,CASSMATLLPQYF
TRBJ1-2,.,TRBV7-2,.,TGTGCCAGCAGCTTTTTACAGGGACGGTATGGCTACACCTTC,CASSFLQGRYGYTF
TRBJ1-1,.,TRBV5-5,.,TGTGCCAGCAGCTCCGGGGACACAAGGCAGAATATCGAAGCTTTCTTT,CASSSGDTRQNIEAFF
TRBJ2-7,TRBD1,TRBV5-5,.,TGTGCCAGCAGCTCACCGGATCAGGGGGTAGGCTACGAGCAGTACTTC,CASSSPDQGVGYEQYF
TRBJ1-2,TRBD1,TRBV29-1,.,TGCAGCGTTCTACAGGGGACGACTAACTATGGCTACACCTTC,CSVLQGTTNYGYTF
TRBJ2-1,TRBD2,TRBV11-2,many,TGTGCCAGCAGCCCTAGCGGGGGGGCCGGCGAGCAGTTCTTC,CASSPSGGAGEQFF
TRBJ1-5,TRBD1,TRBV27,.,TGTGCCAGCAGTTTATGGACAGGGCTGGGCAATCAGCCCCAGCATTTT,CASSLWTGLGNQPQHF
TRBJ2-7,TRBD1,TRBV5-1,.,TGCGCCAGCAGCCAGGGACAGGGGCGGACCTGGGAGCAGTACTTC,CASSQGQGRTWEQYF
TRBJ2-7,.,TRBV12-2,once,TGTGCAAGTCGCCTAGCCGGGACTAGCGGGAGGTCTCCAACCTCCTACGAGCAGTACTTC,CASRLAGTSGRSPTSYEQYF
TRBJ1-3,.,TRBV5-1,few,TGCGCCAGCAGTTACGGGACAACTCAAAACACCATATATTTT,CASSYGTTQNTIYF
TRBJ1-5,TRBD1,TRBV18,.,TGTGCCAGCTCACGCGGACAGGGAATCCAGCCCCAGCATTTT,CASSRGQGIQPQHF
TRBJ1-1,TRBD1,TRBV2,.,TGTGCCAGAAACAGGGGCATGAACACTGAAGCTTTCTTT,CARNRGMNTEAFF
TRBJ1-1,.,TRBV6-5,.,TGTGCCAGCAGTTACTCGCAGGGGAACAGTAAAGCTTTCTTT,CASSYSQGNSKAFF
TRBJ2-1,.,TRBV18,once,TGTGCCAGCTCACCCCAGGCGGGGAACAATGAGCAGTTCTTC,CASSPQAGNNEQFF
TRBJ1-2,.,TRBV7-9,.,TGTGCCAGCAGCCACGAGGGACACCGACGATATGGCTACACCTTC,CASSHEGHRRYGYTF
TRBJ1-1,.,TRBV21-1,.,TGTGCCAGCAGCTCAGGGGGGTGGAGCACTGAAGCTTTCTTT,CASSSGGWSTEAFF
TRBJ1-1,.,TRBV2,.,TGTGCCAGATTCCGGCCAGAGGACACTGAAGCTTTCTTT,CARFRPEDTEAFF
TRBJ2-1,TRBD2,TRBV18,.,TGTGCCAGCTCAGCCTCCTGGTGGAGCGGGAGAAAGAATGAGCAGTTCTTC,CASSASWWSGRKNEQFF
TRBJ2-1,TRBD2,TRBV7-9,.,TGTGCCAGCAGCTCCGCGGGAGGGAGCTCCTACAATGAGCAGTTCTTC,CASSSAGGSSYNEQFF
TRBJ2-2,.,TRBV3-1/TRBV3-2,.,TGTGCCAGCAGACGACTAGCGAACACCGGGGAGCTGTTTTTT,CASRRLANTGELFF
TRBJ2-1,.,TRBV12-5,.,TGTGCTAGTGTTCTACAGGGAGTCGGTGAGCAGTTCTTC,CASVLQGVGEQFF
TRBJ2-7,.,TRBV10-3,.,TGTGCCATCAGTGAGTGGGGGGGGCAGTCCTACGAGCAGTACTTC,CAISEWGGQSYEQYF
TRBJ2-5,.,TRBV7-9,.,TGTGCCAGCAGCTTATCCCCGGAGACCCAGTACTTC,CASSLSPETQYF
TRBJ1-3,.,TRBV19,once,TGTGCCAGTAGTAGGTATATGGGACTCTTGACTGGAAACACCATATATTTT,CASSRYMGLLTGNTIYF
TRBJ1-5,.,TRBV5-5,.,TGTGCCAGCAGCCTGGGGGGAGGGGTGAATGGAGATCAGCCCCAGCATTTT,CASSLGGGVNGDQPQHF
TRBJ1-2,.,TRBV19,.,TGTGCCAGTAGTCCACCGATGGGGGGGCCGGCTGGTGGCTACACCTTC,CASSPPMGGPAGGYTF
TRBJ2-7,TRBD2,TRBV28,.,TGTGCCAGCAGGGTGAGCGGGAGGGCGATCTACGAGCAGTACTTC,CASRVSGRAIYEQYF
TRBJ2-1,TRBD2,TRBV29-1,.,TGCAGCAAGACTAGCGGGAGGGACAATGAGCAGTTCTTC,CSKTSGRDNEQFF
TRBJ2-3,.,TRBV3-1/TRBV3-2,.,TGTGCCAGCAGCCAAGTTTTAGCCACAGATACGCAGTATTTT,CASSQVLATDTQYF